Listed below are T cell receptor beta chains from one sample, sequenced in a study of cytomegalovirus exposure and HLA in healthy donors. The table came from immunoSEQ multiplex PCR; TCRdb's copy has only in-frame clones and leaves some out. The table includes over 150,000 clones, over 85% detected once. Sequencing used PBMCs. The source of these receptors is a woman between 18 and 29 years old in good health and CMV-seropositive. Both conserved end residues are part of each CDR3. The D gene is left open where the match is weak. Clone size is not always given. Where it is, it says once, few, many or a class for expanded clones.

V: TRBV7-2
size: -
D: -
J: TRBJ2-3
DNA: TGTGCCAGCAGCCGAGATGTGGGGGGGCAGTATTTT
CDR3: CASSRDVGGQYF

V: TRBV5-1
size: -
D: -
J: TRBJ1-1
DNA: TGCGCCAGCAGCCAGACCGGGGAGAACACTGAAGCTTTCTTT
CDR3: CASSQTGENTEAFF

V: TRBV5-1
size: -
D: -
J: TRBJ2-7
DNA: TGCGCCAGCAGCCTTAGGCTGGGGCTCTCCTACGAGCAGTACTTC
CDR3: CASSLRLGLSYEQYF

V: TRBV6-1
size: -
D: -
J: TRBJ2-5
DNA: TGTGCCAGCAGTGATCGTAAGATTTTTAGCTTTAGGGAGACCCAGTACTTC
CDR3: CASSDRKIFSFRETQYF

V: TRBV19
size: -
D: TRBD2
J: TRBJ2-3
DNA: TGTGCCAGTAGCGATAGCGGGAGGACAGATACGCAGTATTTT
CDR3: CASSDSGRTDTQYF

V: TRBV7-2
size: once
D: -
J: TRBJ2-2
DNA: TGTGCCAGCAGCTTAATTCTTGGTAGCACCGGGGAGCTGTTTTTT
CDR3: CASSLILGSTGELFF

V: TRBV19
size: -
D: TRBD2
J: TRBJ2-2
DNA: TGTGCCAGTACCCGGGAGGCCACCGGGGAGCTGTTTTTT
CDR3: CASTREATGELFF

V: TRBV6-5
size: -
D: -
J: TRBJ2-7
DNA: TGTGCCAGCAGTTACTCGGTTAGCGGTTCCTACGAGCAGTACTTC
CDR3: CASSYSVSGSYEQYF

V: TRBV7-8
size: -
D: TRBD1
J: TRBJ1-1
DNA: TGTGCCAGCAGCTTACAACAGGGGTCTGAAGCTTTCTTT
CDR3: CASSLQQGSEAFF

V: TRBV6-5
size: -
D: -
J: TRBJ2-5
DNA: TGTGCCAGCAGTTACATTGCGCAGGGCCAAGAGACCCAGTACTTC
CDR3: CASSYIAQGQETQYF

V: TRBV5-1
size: -
D: -
J: TRBJ2-3
DNA: TGCGCCAGCAGCCCCCGTACGGGCGGAGCGGCCCTTAGCACAGATACGCAGTATTTT
CDR3: CASSPRTGGAALSTDTQYF

V: TRBV7-2
size: -
D: -
J: TRBJ1-4
DNA: TGTGCCAGCAGCTTACTCCGTGGCACTAATGAAAAACTGTTTTTT
CDR3: CASSLLRGTNEKLFF